The rows below give T cell receptor beta chains drawn from one sample of a study of blood T cell repertoires in COVID-19. Assay used: immunoSEQ multiplex PCR; TCRdb lists only in-frame clones, some missing. This sample has under 300,000 clones; 84% occur once, and the top ten carry more than 1.5%. The source material was peripheral blood. The receptors were sampled from a woman aged 40 to 50 who had recovered from COVID-19. The CDR3 runs from the conserved cysteine through the conserved F or W. A D gene is named only where the DNA matches it firmly. Expanded clones are given a class, and other clones once, few, many or no size at all.

V	J	size	D	CDR3	DNA
TRBV5-4	TRBJ2-1	.	.	CASSLERGGNNEQFF	TGTGCCAGCAGCTTGGAAAGAGGAGGGAACAATGAGCAGTTCTTC
TRBV9	TRBJ2-1	.	.	CASSAPGGTTYNEQFF	TGTGCCAGCAGCGCACCCGGGGGAACTACCTACAATGAGCAGTTCTTC
TRBV7-2	TRBJ2-7	.	.	CASSFTKGGEQYF	TGTGCCAGCAGCTTTACAAAAGGGGGCGAGCAGTACTTC
TRBV7-9	TRBJ1-6	.	.	CASRGPSPNSPLHF	TGTGCCAGCAGGGGCCCCAGCCCTAATTCACCCCTCCACTTT
TRBV10-2	TRBJ1-2	many	TRBD1	CASSDRDYGYTF	TGCGCCAGCAGCGACAGGGACTATGGCTACACCTTC
TRBV2	TRBJ1-6	.	TRBD1	CASTNTGGSRSPLHF	TGTGCCAGCACTAATACAGGGGGCAGTCGGTCACCCCTCCACTTT
TRBV18	TRBJ1-5	.	.	CASSSSPGTSNQPQHF	TGTGCCAGCTCATCCTCCCCGGGTACAAGCAATCAGCCCCAGCATTTT
TRBV5-4	TRBJ2-5	.	TRBD1	CASSLGQGASETQYF	TGTGCCAGCAGCTTGGGCCAGGGGGCTTCGGAGACCCAGTACTTC
TRBV19	TRBJ2-2	.	TRBD1	CASSARTGGLGGELFF	TGTGCCAGTAGTGCACGGACAGGGGGCTTGGGCGGGGAGCTGTTTTTT
TRBV5-1	TRBJ2-7	.	TRBD1	CASRPGTGLYEQYF	TGCGCCAGCAGACCCGGGACAGGGCTTTACGAGCAGTACTTC
TRBV18	TRBJ1-6	.	.	CASSPQSELNSPLHF	TGTGCCAGCTCACCACAGAGCGAGCTTAATTCACCCCTCCACTTT
TRBV15	TRBJ2-3	.	TRBD2	CATSWGLAPTDTQYF	TGTGCCACCAGCTGGGGACTAGCGCCCACAGATACGCAGTATTTT
TRBV6-5	TRBJ1-2	.	.	CASSLTLEDYGYTF	TGTGCCAGCAGTTTAACCCTTGAGGACTATGGCTACACCTTC
TRBV6-5	TRBJ1-2	.	.	CASSFDSVKGYTF	TGTGCCAGCAGCTTCGACAGTGTGAAGGGCTACACCTTC
TRBV30	TRBJ2-3	.	.	CAWSWGGQDTQYF	TGTGCCTGGAGTTGGGGGGGGCAAGATACGCAGTATTTT
TRBV6-1	TRBJ1-2	many	.	CASSEEPGRVF	TGTGCCAGCAGTGAAGAACCCGGTCGAGTCTTC
TRBV7-9	TRBJ1-4	.	.	CASSLYLATNEKLFF	TGTGCCAGCAGCTTGTACCTAGCGACTAATGAAAAACTGTTTTTT
TRBV28	TRBJ1-5	.	.	CASSLRGEGTHQPQHF	TGTGCCAGCAGTTTAAGGGGGGAGGGGACGCATCAGCCCCAGCATTTT
TRBV18	TRBJ1-5	.	TRBD1	CASSPRGLSNQPQHF	TGTGCCAGCTCACCAAGGGGGCTAAGCAATCAGCCCCAGCATTTT
TRBV5-1	TRBJ2-7	once	TRBD1	CASSLTLTGTGFYEQYF	TGCGCCAGCAGCTTAACCCTTACCGGGACAGGGTTCTACGAGCAGTACTTC
TRBV27	TRBJ2-4	.	.	CASSTTGYYNIQYF	TGTGCCAGCAGTACTACAGGGTATTACAACATTCAGTACTTC
TRBV3-1/TRBV3-2	TRBJ2-2	.	TRBD2	CASRHPSGGNTGELFF	TGTGCCAGCAGACATCCTAGCGGGGGGAACACCGGGGAGCTGTTTTTT
TRBV9	TRBJ2-3	.	TRBD1	CASTQTGLPTDTQYF	TGTGCCAGCACTCAGACAGGGTTGCCAACAGATACGCAGTATTTT
TRBV4-2	TRBJ2-5	once	TRBD2	CASSPRSGGRETQYF	TGTGCCAGCAGCCCAAGATCGGGGGGTCGGGAGACCCAGTACTTC
TRBV28	TRBJ2-7	.	.	CASSRTGRVYEQYF	TGTGCCAGCAGCCGGACAGGGAGGGTCTACGAGCAGTACTTC
TRBV2	TRBJ1-1	.	.	CASRAGTLKNTEAFF	TGTGCCAGCAGAGCCGGGACACTTAAAAACACTGAAGCTTTCTTT
TRBV5-5	TRBJ1-1	.	TRBD1	CASSLRGQGSPRDTEAFF	TGTGCCAGCAGCTTGAGAGGACAGGGGAGCCCCAGGGACACTGAAGCTTTCTTT
TRBV12-3/TRBV12-4	TRBJ1-1	.	.	CASKGVMNTEAFF	TGTGCCAGCAAGGGGGTAATGAACACTGAAGCTTTCTTT
TRBV28	TRBJ1-2	.	TRBD1	CASSAQQGADGYTF	TGTGCCAGCAGTGCCCAACAGGGGGCGGATGGCTACACCTTC
TRBV6-5	TRBJ1-3	once	TRBD1	CASSYSGGGGNTIYF	TGTGCCAGCAGTTACTCAGGGGGCGGTGGAAACACCATATATTTT
TRBV7-3	TRBJ2-7	.	.	CASSPRGPYEQYF	TGTGCCAGCAGCCCCCGAGGGCCCTACGAGCAGTACTTC
TRBV3-1/TRBV3-2	TRBJ1-4	.	.	CASRITGSSEKLFF	TGTGCCAGCAGGATCACAGGGTCGAGTGAAAAACTGTTTTTT
TRBV18	TRBJ2-5	.	.	CASSPPSLETQYF	TGTGCCAGCTCACCACCTAGCCTCGAGACCCAGTACTTC
TRBV6-5	TRBJ1-2	once	.	CASSYSFVGGNYGYTF	TGTGCCAGCAGTTACTCGTTTGTCGGGGGTAACTATGGCTACACCTTC
TRBV6-5	TRBJ1-2	.	.	CASSLTSVYYGYTF	TGTGCCAGCAGTCTTACCTCAGTATACTATGGCTACACCTTC